This T cell receptor (beta chain) was recorded in a study of blood T cell repertoires in COVID-19. Study at large: Both acute and convalescent COVID-19 samples were obtained from the United States, Italy and Spain. Sources were T cells, B-cell-depleted T cells, or PBMCs; the material itself was cDNA or gDNA.

As regards this clone: Other DNA variants within this sample encode the same CDR3.

In the source study's methods: Amplified reference gene primers provided the basis for estimating nucleated cell counts. Produced via immunoSEQ multiplex PCR; TCRdb's table is partial and in-frame only. D and trimming come from the DNA, and the V and J calls and clone size come from that table. This repertoire shows 200,000 to 250,000 clones, about 88% found once; its top ten account for 2.6%. CDR1 and CDR2 from the germline V gene are MGHRA and YSYEKL. The CDR3 extends over 13 amino acids. Trimming pared 1 base from V and 7 bases from J, leaving 8 bases between. The study counted Cohort 3 donors as recovered given two negative PCRs, clearance, or symptom resolution.

The sequenced sample was PBMCs or T cells enriched from blood (not recorded which). The chain is built from TRBV4-1 and TRBJ1-5; D remains ambiguous. The sequence was obtained from a woman aged 30 to 39 who had recovered from COVID-19. CDR3: CASSQGGDQPQHF. CDR3 nucleotide sequence: TGCGCCAGCAGCCAAGGGGGAGACCAGCCCCAGCATTTT.